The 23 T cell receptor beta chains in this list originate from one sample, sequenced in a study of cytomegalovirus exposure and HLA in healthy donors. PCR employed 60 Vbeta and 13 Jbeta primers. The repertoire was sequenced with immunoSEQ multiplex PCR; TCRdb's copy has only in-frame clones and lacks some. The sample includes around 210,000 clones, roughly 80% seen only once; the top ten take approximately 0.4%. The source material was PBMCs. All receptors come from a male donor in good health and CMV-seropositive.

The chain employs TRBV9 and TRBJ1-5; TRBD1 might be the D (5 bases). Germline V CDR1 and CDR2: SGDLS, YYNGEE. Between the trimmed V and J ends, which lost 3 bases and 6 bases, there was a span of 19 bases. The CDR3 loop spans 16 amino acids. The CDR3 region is CASSARHPPTAQPQHF. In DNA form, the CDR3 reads TGTGCCAGCAGCGCACGTCACCCACCGACAGCTCAGCCCCAGCATTTT.

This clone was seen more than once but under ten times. The CDR3 spells CASSSPQGGAETQYF. CDR3 sequence (DNA): TGTGCCAGCAGCTCTCCCCAGGGGGGCGCAGAGACCCAGTACTTC. The rearrangement joins TRBV5-6 to TRBJ2-5, with D possibly matching TRBD1 (7 bases). Trimming took 3 bases from V and 4 from J, leaving 16 bases between them. Germline lookup yields CDR1 SGHDT and CDR2 YYEEEE. The CDR3 is made up of 15 amino acids. Complete variable domain (other parts from reference TRBV5-6 and TRBJ2-5): DAGVTQSPTHLIKTRGQQVTLRCSPKSGHDTVSWYQQALGQGPQFIFQYYEEEERQRGNFPDRFSGHQFPNYSSELNVNALLLGDSALYLCASSSPQGGAETQYFGPGTRLLVL.

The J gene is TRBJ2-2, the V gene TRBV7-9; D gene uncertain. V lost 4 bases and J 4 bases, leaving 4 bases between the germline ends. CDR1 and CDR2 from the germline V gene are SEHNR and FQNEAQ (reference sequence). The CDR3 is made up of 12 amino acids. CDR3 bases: TGTGCCAGCAGCTCTAGCACCGGGGAGCTGTTTTTT. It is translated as CASSSSTGELFF. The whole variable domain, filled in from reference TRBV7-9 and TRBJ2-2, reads DTGVSQNPRHKITKRGQNVTFRCDPISEHNRLYWYRQTLGQGPEFLTYFQNEAQLEKSRLLSDRFSAERPKGSFSTLEIQRTEQGDSAMYLCASSSSTGELFFGEGSRLTVL.

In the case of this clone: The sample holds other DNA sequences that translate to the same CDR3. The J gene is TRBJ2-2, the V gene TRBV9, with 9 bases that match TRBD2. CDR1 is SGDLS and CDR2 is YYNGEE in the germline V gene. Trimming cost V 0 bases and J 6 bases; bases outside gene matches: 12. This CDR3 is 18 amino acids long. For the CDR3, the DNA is TGTGCCAGCAGCGTAGGCCACTCACTAGCGGGTACTTCCGGGGAGCTGTTTTTT. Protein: CASSVGHSLAGTSGELFF.

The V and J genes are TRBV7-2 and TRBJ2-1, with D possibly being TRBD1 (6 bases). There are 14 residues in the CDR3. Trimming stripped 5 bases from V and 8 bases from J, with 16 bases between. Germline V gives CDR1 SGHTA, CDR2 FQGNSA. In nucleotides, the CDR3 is TGTGCCAGCAGCCCCCAGGGGAGCGGCGATGAGCAGTTCTTC. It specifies CASSPQGSGDEQFF.

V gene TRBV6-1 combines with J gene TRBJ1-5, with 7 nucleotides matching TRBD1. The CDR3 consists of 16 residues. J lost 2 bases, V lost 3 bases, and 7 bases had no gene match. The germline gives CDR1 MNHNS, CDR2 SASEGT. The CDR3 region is CASSDSGTVGNQPQHF. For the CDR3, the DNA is TGTGCCAGCAGTGACAGTGGGACAGTGGGCAATCAGCCCCAGCATTTT.

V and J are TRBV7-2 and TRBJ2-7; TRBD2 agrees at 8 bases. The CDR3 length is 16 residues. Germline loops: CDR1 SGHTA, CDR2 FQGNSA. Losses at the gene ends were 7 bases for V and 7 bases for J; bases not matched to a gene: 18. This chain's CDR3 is CASTLNPGLVSREQYF. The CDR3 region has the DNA TGTGCCAGCACCCTAAACCCGGGACTAGTCTCTCGGGAGCAGTACTTC.

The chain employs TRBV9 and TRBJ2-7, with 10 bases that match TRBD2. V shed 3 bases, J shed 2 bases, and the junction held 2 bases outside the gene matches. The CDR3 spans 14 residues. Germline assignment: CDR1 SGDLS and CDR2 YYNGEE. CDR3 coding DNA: TGTGCCAGCAGCGCCGGACTAGCGGCCTACGAGCAGTACTTC. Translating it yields CASSAGLAAYEQYF.

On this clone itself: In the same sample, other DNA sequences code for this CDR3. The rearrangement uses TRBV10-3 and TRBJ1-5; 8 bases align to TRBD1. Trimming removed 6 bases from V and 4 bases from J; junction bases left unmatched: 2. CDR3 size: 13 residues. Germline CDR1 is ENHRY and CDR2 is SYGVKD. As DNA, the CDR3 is TGTGCCATCAGGACAGGGGATAATCAGCCCCAGCATTTT. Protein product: CAIRTGDNQPQHF.

The CDR3 nucleotides are TGTGCCAGCAGTCCGCCCAGGGACAAATTAAACTATGGCTACACCTTC. Translation gives CASSPPRDKLNYGYTF. The V and J genes are TRBV28 and TRBJ1-2; D perhaps matches TRBD1 (6 bases). CDR3 size: 16 residues. Germline assignment: CDR1 MDHEN and CDR2 SYDVKM. Trimming removed 5 bases at V and 2 bases at J, with 18 bases between.

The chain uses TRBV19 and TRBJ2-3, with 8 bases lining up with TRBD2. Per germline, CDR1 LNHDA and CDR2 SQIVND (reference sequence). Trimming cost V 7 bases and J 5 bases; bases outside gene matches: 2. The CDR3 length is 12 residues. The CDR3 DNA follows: TGTGCCAGTACCGCGGGGGGAGATACGCAGTATTTT. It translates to CASTAGGDTQYF. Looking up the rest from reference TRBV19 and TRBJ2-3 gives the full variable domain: DGGITQSPKYLFRKEGQNVTLSCEQNLNHDAMYWYRQDPGQGLRLIYYSQIVNDFQKGDIAEGYSVSREKKESFPLTVTSAQKNPTAFYLCASTAGGDTQYFGPGTRLTVL.

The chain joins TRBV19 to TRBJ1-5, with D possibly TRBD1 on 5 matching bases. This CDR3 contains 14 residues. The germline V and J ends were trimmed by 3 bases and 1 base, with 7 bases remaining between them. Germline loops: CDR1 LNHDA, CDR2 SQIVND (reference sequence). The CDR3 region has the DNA TGTGCCAGTAGTATTCGGGGGAGCAATCAGCCCCAGCATTTT. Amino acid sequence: CASSIRGSNQPQHF.

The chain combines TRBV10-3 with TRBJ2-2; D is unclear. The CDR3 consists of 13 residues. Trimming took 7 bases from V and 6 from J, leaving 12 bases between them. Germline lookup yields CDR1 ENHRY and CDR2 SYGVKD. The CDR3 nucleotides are TGTGCCATCACCAGTGACCGGGCCGGGGAGCTGTTTTTT. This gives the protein CAITSDRAGELFF.

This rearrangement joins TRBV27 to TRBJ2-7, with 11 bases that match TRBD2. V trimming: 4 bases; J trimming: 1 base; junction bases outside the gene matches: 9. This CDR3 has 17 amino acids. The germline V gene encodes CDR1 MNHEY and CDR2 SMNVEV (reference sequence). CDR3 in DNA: TGTGCCAGCAGTTCAGTAGCGGGAGGGAAAACTTCCTACGAGCAGTACTTC. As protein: CASSSVAGGKTSYEQYF.

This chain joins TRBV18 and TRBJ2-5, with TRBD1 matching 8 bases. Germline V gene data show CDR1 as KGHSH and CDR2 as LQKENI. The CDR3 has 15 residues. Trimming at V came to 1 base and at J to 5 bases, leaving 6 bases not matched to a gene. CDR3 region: CASSPQTGEGETQYF. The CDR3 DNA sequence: TGTGCCAGCTCACCACAGACAGGGGAAGGGGAGACCCAGTACTTC.

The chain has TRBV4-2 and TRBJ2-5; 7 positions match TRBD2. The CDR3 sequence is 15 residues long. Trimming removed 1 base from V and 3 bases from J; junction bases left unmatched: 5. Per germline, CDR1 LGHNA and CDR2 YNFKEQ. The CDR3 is CASSQVVRGEETQYF. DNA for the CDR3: TGTGCCAGCAGCCAAGTAGTACGGGGGGAAGAGACCCAGTACTTC.

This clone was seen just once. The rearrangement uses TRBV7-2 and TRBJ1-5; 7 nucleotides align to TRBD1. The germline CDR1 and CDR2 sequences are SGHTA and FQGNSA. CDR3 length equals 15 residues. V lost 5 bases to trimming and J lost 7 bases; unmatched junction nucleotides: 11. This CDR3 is CASSPQGVVGQPQHF. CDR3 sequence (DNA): TGTGCCAGCAGCCCCCAGGGGGTGGTGGGACAGCCCCAGCATTTT.

This CDR3 is CASSKPGSSYEQYF. The CDR3 nucleotides read TGTGCCAGCAGTAAACCTGGGAGTTCCTACGAGCAGTACTTC. The chain is built from TRBV6-5 and TRBJ2-7; D is perhaps TRBD2 (5 bases). Germline loops: CDR1 MNHEY, CDR2 SVGAGI. The ends were cut back, 5 bases at V and 1 base at J, with 12 bases in the middle. This CDR3 contains 14 residues.

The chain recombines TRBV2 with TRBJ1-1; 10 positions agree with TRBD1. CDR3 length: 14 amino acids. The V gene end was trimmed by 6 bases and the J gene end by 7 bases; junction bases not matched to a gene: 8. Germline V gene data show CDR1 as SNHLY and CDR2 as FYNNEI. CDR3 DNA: TGTGCCAGCAGGGGAGGACAGGGGGAGGTTGAAGCTTTCTTT. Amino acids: CASRGGQGEVEAFF.

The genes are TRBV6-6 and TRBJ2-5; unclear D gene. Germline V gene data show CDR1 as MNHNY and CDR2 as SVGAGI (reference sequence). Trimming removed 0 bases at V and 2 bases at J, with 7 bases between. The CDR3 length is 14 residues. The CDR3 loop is CASSYSSLQETQYF. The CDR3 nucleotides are TGTGCCAGCAGTTACTCATCACTGCAAGAGACCCAGTACTTC.

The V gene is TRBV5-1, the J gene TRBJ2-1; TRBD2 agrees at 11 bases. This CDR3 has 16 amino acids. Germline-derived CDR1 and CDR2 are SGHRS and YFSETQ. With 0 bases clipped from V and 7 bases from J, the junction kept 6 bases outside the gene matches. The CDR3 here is CASSLAVASGGNEQFF. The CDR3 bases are TGCGCCAGCAGCTTGGCCGTGGCTAGCGGGGGGAATGAGCAGTTCTTC.

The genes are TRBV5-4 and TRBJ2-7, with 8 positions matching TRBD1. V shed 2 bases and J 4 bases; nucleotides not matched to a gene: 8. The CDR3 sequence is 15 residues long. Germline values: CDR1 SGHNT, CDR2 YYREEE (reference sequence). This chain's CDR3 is CASSFTRQGSYEQYF. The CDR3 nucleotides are TGTGCCAGCAGCTTTACCCGACAGGGGAGTTACGAGCAGTACTTC.

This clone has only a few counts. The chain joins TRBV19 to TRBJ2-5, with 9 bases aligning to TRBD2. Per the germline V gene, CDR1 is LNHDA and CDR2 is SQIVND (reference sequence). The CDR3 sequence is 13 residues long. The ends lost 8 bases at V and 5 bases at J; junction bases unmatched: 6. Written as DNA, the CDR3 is TGTGCCAGTGCAGTAGCGGGAGATGAGACCCAGTACTTC. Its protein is CASAVAGDETQYF. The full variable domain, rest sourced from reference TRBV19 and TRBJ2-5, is DGGITQSPKYLFRKEGQNVTLSCEQNLNHDAMYWYRQDPGQGLRLIYYSQIVNDFQKGDIAEGYSVSREKKESFPLTVTSAQKNPTAFYLCASAVAGDETQYFGPGTRLLVL.